The rows below give T cell receptor beta chains drawn from one sample of a study of early T cells in non-severe SARS-CoV-2 infection. TCRdb called the 5' RACE reads again in MiXCR, with one record for every CDR3 protein. Of tens of thousands of distinct CDR3 sequences in the sample, around 16% were seen once. This sample comprised whole blood, obtained at baseline. These receptors all stem from an adult who was a healthcare worker with PCR-confirmed SARS-CoV-2 infection or an uninfected control (not recorded which). CDR3s leave out the opening cysteine and the closing phenylalanine or tryptophan. Size is omitted from some rows. Given values are once, few, many or a class for expanded clones.

J: TRBJ1-2; length: 13; V: TRBV7-9; size: NA; CDR3: ASSPGQGELYGYA
J: TRBJ1-1; length: 12; V: TRBV28; size: NA; CDR3: ASSWEGAPIEAF
J: TRBJ2-7; length: 13; V: TRBV4-2; size: NA; CDR3: ASSLRQESSYEQY
J: TRBJ2-1; length: 13; V: TRBV29-1; size: few; CDR3: SVERPGSSYNEQF
J: TRBJ2-3; length: 11; V: TRBV5-4; size: few; CDR3: ASSPWSADTQY
J: TRBJ2-3; length: 16; V: TRBV27; size: few; CDR3: ASSFLGTSGRASDTQY
J: TRBJ2-7; length: 9; V: TRBV20-1; size: few; CDR3: SASGDYEQY
J: TRBJ1-1; length: 12; V: TRBV12-3/TRBV12-4; size: few; CDR3: ASSLARRLTEAF
J: TRBJ2-1; length: 10; V: TRBV12-3/TRBV12-4; size: many; CDR3: ASSLGGNEQF
J: TRBJ2-1; length: 14; V: TRBV7-3; size: NA; CDR3: ASSPPGAVQGNEQF
J: TRBJ1-5; length: 13; V: TRBV6-5; size: few; CDR3: ASSFGTGEGQPQH
J: TRBJ2-7; length: 14; V: TRBV7-9; size: NA; CDR3: ASSFFKASRNYEQY
J: TRBJ2-1; length: 14; V: TRBV7-6; size: many; CDR3: ASSLAGTGASSEQF
J: TRBJ2-7; length: 14; V: TRBV4-1; size: NA; CDR3: ASSLFSAGSSYEQY
J: TRBJ2-1; length: 11; V: TRBV20-1; size: many; CDR3: SAEGTVDNEQF
J: TRBJ1-1; length: 13; V: TRBV6-5; size: few; CDR3: ASSYGTGAGTEAF
J: TRBJ2-7; length: 13; V: TRBV18; size: few; CDR3: ASSPFGNLPDEQY
J: TRBJ2-7; length: 10; V: TRBV12-3/TRBV12-4; size: many; CDR3: ASGPGPYEQY
J: TRBJ2-7; length: 11; V: TRBV6-1; size: NA; CDR3: ASSDQGAYEQY
J: TRBJ2-7; length: 14; V: TRBV5-1; size: NA; CDR3: ASSLPDSGKRREQY
J: TRBJ2-7; length: 14; V: TRBV6-4; size: NA; CDR3: ASSPSTSGRTGEQY
J: TRBJ2-1; length: 12; V: TRBV7-9; size: many; CDR3: ASSPVQTYNEQF
J: TRBJ2-3; length: 11; V: TRBV5-1; size: few; CDR3: ASSPTGDNTQY
J: TRBJ1-2; length: 14; V: TRBV12-3/TRBV12-4; size: NA; CDR3: ASLLVGQGTGDGYT
J: TRBJ1-5; length: 13; V: TRBV19; size: few; CDR3: ASVMGQGAYQPQH
J: TRBJ2-7; length: 13; V: TRBV5-1; size: few; CDR3: ASSFLGNRVDEQY
J: TRBJ2-7; length: 11; V: TRBV6-2/TRBV6-3; size: medium-sized; CDR3: ASSYGESYEQY
J: TRBJ2-2; length: 12; V: TRBV19; size: NA; CDR3: ASSVGGNTGELF
J: TRBJ1-2; length: 13; V: TRBV4-1; size: NA; CDR3: ASSQETTREYGYT
J: TRBJ2-7; length: 12; V: TRBV25-1; size: few; CDR3: ASSAQGALYEQY
J: TRBJ2-3; length: 14; V: TRBV4-1; size: few; CDR3: ASSQGPTGGTDTQY
J: TRBJ2-7; length: 11; V: TRBV28; size: few; CDR3: ASSTPQGAEQY
J: TRBJ2-1; length: 12; V: TRBV6-1; size: NA; CDR3: ASRPSGKYNEQF
J: TRBJ1-1; length: 11; V: TRBV19; size: NA; CDR3: ASSMEWGTEAF
J: TRBJ1-6; length: 14; V: TRBV20-1; size: many; CDR3: SVPGTGSGALSPLH
J: TRBJ1-2; length: 13; V: TRBV5-6; size: NA; CDR3: ASSQDVGFNYGYT
J: TRBJ2-4; length: 15; V: TRBV7-6; size: NA; CDR3: ASTRTGFFRAKNIQY
J: TRBJ1-3; length: 11; V: TRBV4-1; size: NA; CDR3: ASSQEPRNTIY
J: TRBJ2-1; length: 13; V: TRBV7-2; size: few; CDR3: ASSSGLAGAAEQF
J: TRBJ1-6; length: 13; V: TRBV5-5; size: NA; CDR3: ASSFQPGGGSPLH
J: TRBJ2-1; length: 13; V: TRBV7-8; size: NA; CDR3: ASSLAIGMYNEQF
J: TRBJ2-3; length: 13; V: TRBV9; size: many; CDR3: ASSGGSDLRDTQY
J: TRBJ2-7; length: 13; V: TRBV5-1; size: NA; CDR3: ASSLGTGATYEQY
J: TRBJ2-7; length: 11; V: TRBV12-3/TRBV12-4; size: few; CDR3: ASSLWDRSEQY
J: TRBJ2-7; length: 11; V: TRBV10-2; size: NA; CDR3: ASKAADSYEQY
J: TRBJ2-2; length: 12; V: TRBV18; size: NA; CDR3: ASWSSTNTGELF
J: TRBJ2-3; length: 13; V: TRBV28; size: NA; CDR3: ASSSFHIGTDTQY
J: TRBJ1-6; length: 13; V: TRBV4-1; size: NA; CDR3: ASSPGRTNNSPLH
J: TRBJ2-5; length: 12; V: TRBV20-1; size: few; CDR3: SARVGGPRETQY
J: TRBJ2-7; length: 10; V: TRBV29-1; size: many; CDR3: SVVVSSYEQY
J: TRBJ1-2; length: 15; V: TRBV27; size: NA; CDR3: ASSSLNTGGLYYGYT
J: TRBJ2-3; length: 15; V: TRBV6-1; size: few; CDR3: ASSDQRRLVLTDTQY
J: TRBJ2-3; length: 15; V: TRBV5-1; size: many; CDR3: ASSPGRAIRHVDTQY
J: TRBJ2-2; length: 12; V: TRBV7-9; size: NA; CDR3: ASSSGTVTGELF
J: TRBJ2-7; length: 14; V: TRBV14; size: NA; CDR3: ASSQGLGAGKVEQY
J: TRBJ2-2; length: 12; V: TRBV12-3/TRBV12-4; size: NA; CDR3: ASSLEGDTGELF
J: TRBJ2-7; length: 13; V: TRBV21-1; size: few; CDR3: ASSKVHYRNYEQY